One and the same sample provided the 21 T cell receptor beta chains below, sequenced in a study of blood T cell repertoires in COVID-19. Libraries were prepared by immunoSEQ multiplex PCR; TCRdb keeps only in-frame clonotypes and omits some of them. Of approximately 100,000 clones in the sample, approximately 62% are singletons; the top ten hold roughly 6%. Sequences were obtained from peripheral blood. Every receptor here comes from an older man with acute or convalescent COVID-19.

This clone showed up just a few times. The chain is built from TRBV7-2 and TRBJ2-2, with 10 nucleotides matching TRBD1. Germline V gene data show CDR1 as SGHTA and CDR2 as FQGNSA. The CDR3 runs 14 residues. The J segment lost 3 bases and the V segment lost 10 bases, leaving 5 bases of the junction unmatched. CDR3 protein: CATRGQGYTGELFF. CDR3 nucleotide sequence: TGTGCCACCCGGGGACAGGGGTACACCGGGGAGCTGTTTTTT.

The V gene is TRBV6-5, the J gene TRBJ1-2; 12 positions match TRBD1. The CDR3 runs to 14 residues. CDR1 MNHEY and CDR2 SVGAGI come from the germline V gene. V lost 7 bases, J lost 6 bases, and 6 bases stayed unmatched. CDR3 protein: CASTRDRGRHGYTF. For the CDR3, the DNA is TGTGCCAGCACCCGGGACAGGGGGCGCCATGGCTACACCTTC.

The chain has TRBV15 and TRBJ2-3; D possibly corresponds to TRBD1 (6 bases). Germline V gene lookup returns CDR1 LNHNV and CDR2 YYDKDF (reference sequence). The CDR3 has 15 residues. V lost 0 bases and J lost 3, with 10 bases in between. The CDR3 region is CATSRDGTSTDTQYF. For the CDR3, the DNA is TGTGCCACCAGCAGAGATGGGACATCAACAGATACGCAGTATTTT.

The chain uses TRBV28 and TRBJ2-3; a weak D match, TRBD2 (7 bases). The CDR3 is 15 residues long. CDR1 is MDHEN and CDR2 is SYDVKM in the germline V gene. With 5 bases removed from V and 1 base from J, the gap between germline ends came to 13 bases. The DNA for the CDR3 is TGTGCCAGCAGTCCAACAGGGAGGGGCACAGATACGCAGTATTTT. It codes for CASSPTGRGTDTQYF.

CDR3 protein: CASSVVPGTDTQYF. The DNA of the CDR3 is TGTGCCAGCAGTGTTGTCCCCGGCACAGATACGCAGTATTTT. This chain connects TRBV5-4 to TRBJ2-3, with unresolved D. The CDR3 length is 14 residues. Trimming took 5 bases from V and 1 from J, leaving 11 bases between them. Germline assignment: CDR1 SGHNT and CDR2 YYREEE (reference sequence). Supplemented by reference TRBV5-4 and TRBJ2-3, the full variable domain reads ETGVTQSPTHLIKTRGQQVTLRCSSQSGHNTVSWYQQALGQGPQFIFQYYREEENGRGNFPPRFSGLQFPNYSSELNVNALELDDSALYLCASSVVPGTDTQYFGPGTRLTVL.

In this sample, this clone turned up a few times. This sequence joins TRBV27 and TRBJ2-7, with 10 bases fitting TRBD1. J lost 1 base, V lost 7 bases, and 4 bases had no gene match. The germline V gene has CDR1 MNHEY and CDR2 SMNVEV (reference sequence). There are 14 residues in the CDR3. This chain's CDR3 is CASMTGQGSYEQYF. The DNA of the CDR3 is TGTGCCAGCATGACGGGACAGGGGTCCTACGAGCAGTACTTC.

The rearrangement links TRBV19 to TRBJ2-7; TRBD1 might be the D (6 bases). CDR1 LNHDA and CDR2 SQIVND come from the germline V gene (reference sequence). The CDR3 is 13 amino acids. Trimming left V 6 bases short and J 6 bases short, with 15 bases between. The chain's CDR3 is CASRARGTGEQYF. In nucleotides, the CDR3 is TGTGCCAGTAGAGCCAGGGGAACCGGCGAGCAGTACTTC.

The chain carries TRBV5-6 and TRBJ1-1; 8 nucleotides align to TRBD1. This CDR3 has 13 amino acids. V shed 7 bases, J shed 1 base, and the junction held 3 bases outside the gene matches. CDR1 SGHDT and CDR2 YYEEEE come from the germline V gene. CDR3 sequence: CASGTGRNTEAFF. The CDR3 nucleotides are TGTGCCAGCGGGACAGGTAGGAACACTGAAGCTTTCTTT.

The genes are TRBV28 and TRBJ1-3; D perhaps matches TRBD1 (5 bases). Trimming cost V 4 bases and J 3 bases, with 16 bases left between them. The CDR3 loop spans 16 amino acids. Germline CDR1 is MDHEN and CDR2 is SYDVKM. CDR3 in DNA: TGTGCCAGCAGTTACCCCCCAGGGCAAGGTGGAAACACCATATATTTT. It encodes CASSYPPGQGGNTIYF. Full variable domain (outside the CDR3, taken from reference TRBV28 and TRBJ1-3): DVKVTQSSRYLVKRTGEKVFLECVQDMDHENMFWYRQDPGLGLRLIYFSYDVKMKEKGDIPEGYSVSREKKERFSLILESASTNQTSMYLCASSYPPGQGGNTIYFGEGSWLTVV.

The chain uses TRBV6-5 and TRBJ2-7; 7 positions match TRBD1. The V gene's germline CDR1 is MNHEY and CDR2 SVGAGI. Unmatched junction bases numbered 4, after V lost 6 bases and J lost 2 bases. This CDR3 has 13 amino acids. CDR3 residues: CASSRTGPYEQYF. CDR3 DNA sequence: TGTGCCAGCAGCAGGACAGGCCCCTACGAGCAGTACTTC.

The gene calls are TRBV5-5 and TRBJ2-5; D not resolved. This CDR3 is built from 14 residues. The V end lost 7 bases, the J end lost 0 bases, and 13 bases lay between the germline ends. Per germline, CDR1 SGHKS and CDR2 YYEKEE (reference sequence). Written as DNA, the CDR3 is TGTGCCAGCTCAACGACCGGGTACCAAGAGACCCAGTACTTC. Its protein is CASSTTGYQETQYF. Looking up the rest from reference TRBV5-5 and TRBJ2-5 gives the full variable domain: DAGVTQSPTHLIKTRGQQVTLRCSPISGHKSVSWYQQVLGQGPQFIFQYYEKEERGRGNFPDRFSARQFPNYSSELNVNALLLGDSALYLCASSTTGYQETQYFGPGTRLLVL.

CDR3 protein: CASSDRVTEAFF. The CDR3 bases are TGTGCCAGCTCAGACAGGGTTACTGAAGCTTTCTTT. The V call is TRBV18, the J call TRBJ1-1; 7 bases match TRBD1. After removal of 5 bases from V and 5 bases from J, the junction contained 2 bases not matched to a gene. This CDR3 is built from 12 residues. The germline gives CDR1 KGHSH, CDR2 LQKENI.

This clone was observed a handful of times. V gene TRBV29-1 combines with J gene TRBJ2-2, with D perhaps matching TRBD1 (6 bases). CDR1 and CDR2 (germline): SQVTM, ANQGSEA. Trimming took 4 bases from V and 1 from J, leaving 10 bases between them. The CDR3 covers 14 residues. The CDR3 spells CSVGKGVNTGELFF. The CDR3 region has the DNA TGCAGCGTTGGAAAGGGGGTGAACACCGGGGAGCTGTTTTTT.

The chain has TRBV6-5 and TRBJ1-5; maybe TRBD1 (5 bases). The germline CDR1 and CDR2 sequences are MNHEY and SVGAGI. V was shortened by 7 bases and J by 7 bases, with 14 bases between the two germline ends. CDR3 length equals 13 residues. CDR3 nucleotides: TGTGCCAGCATCGGGGGGAGAAAACAGCCCCAGCATTTT. Protein sequence: CASIGGRKQPQHF.

This sequence joins TRBV18 and TRBJ2-1; 9 bases are a match to TRBD1. CDR1 is KGHSH and CDR2 is LQKENI in the germline V gene. The trim removed 6 bases at V and 6 bases at J, leaving 9 bases unmatched. This CDR3 is 15 amino acids long. CDR3 sequence: CASSPTGGRVNEQFF. In nucleotides, the CDR3 is TGTGCCAGCTCTCCGACAGGGGGTCGGGTCAATGAGCAGTTCTTC.

This clone occurred once. The rearrangement links TRBV6-6 to TRBJ1-5, with 8 nucleotides matching TRBD1. V lost 6 bases, J lost 11 bases, and 12 bases stayed unmatched. Germline lookup yields CDR1 MNHNY and CDR2 SVGAGI (reference sequence). This CDR3 is built from 14 residues. The CDR3 region is CASRPGTGYEAQHF. The CDR3, as DNA: TGTGCCAGCAGACCCGGGACAGGCTATGAGGCCCAGCATTTT.

On this clone: The junction departs from germline at one end; a sequencing error may be responsible. The CDR3 region has the DNA TGTGCCAGCAGCCTAACCCCACAGAATGAGCAGTTCTTC. This translates into CASSLTPQNEQFF. The genes are TRBV7-3 and TRBJ2-1; D unresolved. The CDR3 has 13 residues. The germline gives CDR1 SGHTA, CDR2 FQGTGA. Full variable domain (outside the CDR3, taken from reference TRBV7-3 and TRBJ2-1): GAGVSQTPSNKVTEKGKYVELRCDPISGHTALYWYRQSLGQGPEFLIYFQGTGAADDSGLPNDRFFAVRPEGSVSTLKIQRTERGDSAVYLCASSLTPQNEQFFGPGTRLTVL.

This clone was observed a few times. The genes are TRBV10-3 and TRBJ2-2; maybe TRBD2 (6 bases). The CDR3 totals 13 residues. Per germline, CDR1 ENHRY and CDR2 SYGVKD. V gave up 10 bases and J gave up 6 bases, with 15 bases separating them. The CDR3: CATSPPGAGELFF. CDR3 bases: TGTGCCACGTCCCCACCGGGGGCCGGGGAGCTGTTTTTT.

The J gene is TRBJ2-5, the V gene TRBV28, with 8 nucleotides matching TRBD1. Germline CDR1 and CDR2: MDHEN and SYDVKM. The CDR3 runs 14 residues. J lost 4 bases, V lost 7 bases, and 8 bases had no gene match. CDR3 amino acids: CASKPGGIGETQYF. The CDR3 nucleotides are TGTGCCAGCAAGCCAGGGGGCATAGGAGAGACCCAGTACTTC.

The gene calls are TRBV5-4 and TRBJ2-3; 7 positions agree with TRBD1. The CDR3 length is 13 residues. CDR1 and CDR2 from the germline V gene are SGHNT and YYREEE (reference sequence). J lost 8 bases, V lost 3 bases, and 6 bases had no gene match. The chain's CDR3 is CASSWGTEVTQYF. CDR3 nucleotides: TGTGCCAGCAGCTGGGGGACAGAGGTTACGCAGTATTTT.

This sequence joins TRBV2 and TRBJ2-3, with TRBD2 matching 10 bases. The germline CDR1 and CDR2 sequences are SNHLY and FYNNEI. V dropped 6 bases and J dropped 2; count of bases not matched to a gene: 8. The CDR3 is 16 amino acids. In DNA form, the CDR3 reads TGTGCCAGCAGCAGAGCGGGAGGGGGTAACACAGATACGCAGTATTTT. Translated: CASSRAGGGNTDTQYF.